These T cell receptor beta chains were read from a single sample in a study of T cells in tuberculosis. Clones were sequenced by immunoSEQ multiplex PCR, and TCRdb holds only the in-frame ones, with some missing. The top ten clones hold approximately 2% of a sample with tens of thousands of clones, approximately 90% of them seen once. Input material: CD1b-GMM tetramer-negative cells sorted from PBMCs. The receptors were gathered from an adult woman with latent tuberculosis. Each CDR3 is given with its conserved first and last residue.

>TRBJ1-3|TRBV19
CASSISDLTGNTIYF
>TRBJ1-1|TRBV19
CASRRTGRYTEAFF
>TRBJ2-3|TRBV5-4
CASSYRDRRTDTQYF
>NA|TRBV7-9
CASSLGTGGRYEQYF
>TRBJ2-1|TRBV5-1
CASSLVSSGTYNEQFF
>TRBJ2-1|TRBV5-1
CASTKPGEQFF
>TRBJ1-3|TRBV5-6
CASSADRGAGNTIYF
>TRBJ1-1|TRBV7-9
CASSLGQSEAFF
>TRBJ2-1|TRBV6-1
CASSEGDRAGGEQFF
>TRBJ1-4|TRBV7-9
CASSLSTTNEKLFF
>TRBJ1-2|TRBV5-6
CASRSPRTGRGYGYTF
>TRBJ1-1|TRBV30
CAWSVEGTGEAFF
>TRBJ1-2|TRBV10-3
CAISESTGGGYTF
>TRBJ2-5|TRBV7-2
CASSSGGGFQETQYF
>TRBJ2-5|TRBV9
CASSPFVADQETQYF
>TRBJ2-1|TRBV9
CASSVRTSDSYNEQFF
>TRBJ1-2|TRBV10-3
CAISDIRVRADYGYTF
>TRBJ2-6|TRBV14
CASSHGTLLLSGANVLTF
>TRBJ2-3|TRBV19
CASSIGSTDTQYF
>TRBJ2-1|TRBV7-9
CASSWYTGTDNEQFF
>TRBJ1-4|TRBV18
CASSPPGGGSEKLFF
>TRBJ1-1|TRBV28
CATKNQGNTEAFF
>TRBJ1-2|TRBV7-8
CASSRSRNYGYTF
>TRBJ2-4|TRBV7-9
CASSPGGWNIQYF
>TRBJ1-2|TRBV5-3
CARSLGQADF
>TRBJ1-2|TRBV7-2
CASSLVPRGPGYTF
>TRBJ1-5|TRBV19
CASSIKGGVRDQPQHF
>TRBJ2-3|TRBV4-2
CASSQGPGTDTQYF
>TRBJ2-6|TRBV7-3
CASSRRTGSGANVLTF
>TRBJ2-7|TRBV6-5
CASSYGRLARHEQYF
>TRBJ2-7|TRBV6-1
CASSSAAGGEYEQYF
>TRBJ1-6|TRBV19
CARTGGVLNSPLHF
>TRBJ1-1|TRBV18
CASSRTVSEEAFF
>TRBJ1-3|TRBV2
CASSEASYGSGNTIYF
>TRBJ2-5|TRBV7-9
CASSHPSDSGETQYF
>TRBJ2-3|TRBV7-3
CASSLIAGGTDTQYF
>TRBJ2-3|TRBV29-1
CSVEGPADTQYF
>TRBJ2-2|TRBV7-2
CASSSHPGLITGELFF
>TRBJ1-2|TRBV27
CASSLIGTPDQYGYTF
>TRBJ2-1|TRBV13
CASSLGAGGLYNEQFF
>TRBJ1-1|TRBV7-9
CASSLVPKGGNTEAFF
>TRBJ1-5|TRBV7-2
CASSLGGQGNQPQHF
>TRBJ2-3|TRBV9
CASSVHSGLTASTDTQYF
>TRBJ2-5|TRBV6-5
CASSQTRGRVETQYF
>TRBJ2-1|TRBV9
CASSVGGAEQFF
>TRBJ1-2|TRBV7-9
CASSTPGGFWGYTF
>TRBJ1-6|TRBV6-1
CASSPGGRPNSPLHF
>TRBJ2-5|TRBV5-4
CASSLVTPTQETQYF
>TRBJ1-4|TRBV6-1
CASRDRGATNEKLFF
>TRBJ2-7|TRBV27
CASSLWGGTGSYEQYF
>TRBJ1-1|TRBV7-3
CASSRGVDTEAFF
>TRBJ1-1|TRBV5-1
CASSTGQGNTEAFF
>TRBJ2-3|TRBV6-4
CASSDRGTGDTDTQYF
>TRBJ1-1|TRBV28
CASREVVRNEAFF
>TRBJ1-5|TRBV23-1
CASSQSPGQGSNQPQHF
>TRBJ1-2|TRBV5-4
CASSLVGGQNYGYTF
>TRBJ2-1|TRBV7-6
CASSLTAGGYNEQFF
>TRBJ1-2|TRBV5-6
CASSLSRTGLYTF
>TRBJ2-3|TRBV5-1
CASSLAGGPTDTQYF
>TRBJ2-7|TRBV4-2
CASSQEVAGMIYEQYF